These T cell receptor beta chains were read from a single sample in a study of OX40 agonist ivuxolimab in advanced cancers. Method: immunoSEQ multiplex PCR; TCRdb's copy keeps in-frame clones and lacks some. The sample has tens of thousands of clones, approximately 83% seen once. Source: CD4+ or CD8+ T cells sorted from blood, taken in a trial of the OX40 agonist ivuxolimab. The source is an adult with an advanced solid tumor such as melanoma, head and neck, liver or kidney cancer. Each CDR3 is given with its conserved first and last residue. D genes are given only for firm matches. Not all rows give a size; the values are once, few, many and, for expanded clones, a class.

V	size	D	J	CDR3	DNA
TRBV7-9	NA	NA	TRBJ2-5	CASSEDNVGTQYF	TGTGCCAGCAGCGAAGACAATGTGGGGACCCAGTACTTC
TRBV10-3	NA	TRBD1	TRBJ1-1	CAISEPGQGGGAFF	TGTGCCATCAGTGAACCTGGACAGGGCGGCGGAGCTTTCTTT
TRBV7-7	NA	NA	TRBJ2-6	CASSLCVPQSRANVLTF	TGTGCCAGCAGCCTGTGTGTGCCACAAAGTCGGGCCAACGTCCTGACTTTC
TRBV4-1	few	NA	TRBJ2-3	CASSRLPGKTSTDTQYF	TGCGCCAGCAGCCGCCTGCCAGGGAAGACTAGCACAGATACGCAGTATTTT
TRBV6-5	NA	TRBD1	TRBJ2-7	CASSRFGDRADEQYF	TGTGCCAGCAGCCGGTTCGGGGACAGGGCGGACGAGCAGTACTTC
TRBV27	NA	TRBD1	TRBJ1-2	CASSSNLDRVYGYTF	TGTGCCAGCAGTTCAAACCTTGACAGGGTATATGGCTACACCTTC
TRBV5-1	NA	TRBD1	TRBJ2-7	CASSYGDRAKGYEQCF	TGCGCCAGCAGTTATGGCGACAGGGCGAAAGGCTACGAGCAGTGCTTC
TRBV5-1	NA	NA	TRBJ2-7	CASSYGSGGSYEQYF	TGCGCCAGCAGCTACGGTAGTGGAGGCTCCTACGAGCAGTACTTC
TRBV19	NA	TRBD2	TRBJ2-2	CASSFGGGSGELFF	TGTGCCAGTAGTTTCGGGGGAGGGTCCGGGGAGCTGTTTTTT
TRBV10-3	NA	NA	TRBJ1-1	CAISTQGIPPEAFF	TGTGCCATCAGTACACAGGGAATCCCGCCTGAAGCTTTCTTT
TRBV7-9	NA	NA	TRBJ2-3	CASSFLRDGEGTDTQYF	TGTGCCAGCAGCTTCCTACGGGACGGTGAAGGTACAGATACGCAGTATTTT
TRBV7-9	NA	TRBD2	TRBJ2-3	CASSATASGADTQYF	TGTGCCAGCAGCGCGACAGCTAGCGGGGCCGATACGCAGTATTTT
TRBV4-1	NA	TRBD1	TRBJ2-7	CASSPRDSYEQYF	TGCGCCAGCAGCCCGAGGGACAGCTACGAGCAGTACTTC
TRBV6-5	NA	NA	TRBJ1-5	CASSPYGSNQPQHF	TGTGCCAGCAGTCCTTATGGTAGCAATCAGCCCCAGCATTTT
TRBV6-1	NA	TRBD2	TRBJ2-3	CASSEGVLKRGSTDTQYF	TGTGCCAGCAGTGAAGGCGTCTTAAAGCGGGGTTCCACAGATACGCAGTATTTT
TRBV18	once	NA	TRBJ1-5	CASSPNVGDSNQPQHF	TGTGCCAGCTCACCAAATGTAGGGGATAGCAATCAGCCCCAGCATTTT
TRBV7-2	NA	TRBD2	TRBJ2-7	CASSPWGSGGSYEQYF	TGTGCCAGCAGCCCCTGGGGTAGCGGGGGCTCCTACGAGCAGTACTTC
TRBV5-1	NA	TRBD1	TRBJ1-5	CASSLTGEQPQHF	TGCGCCAGCAGCTTGACAGGGGAACAGCCCCAGCATTTT
TRBV27	NA	NA	TRBJ2-3	CASSLGTATDTQYF	TGTGCCAGCAGTTTAGGAACAGCCACAGATACGCAGTATTTT
TRBV11-2	once	NA	TRBJ2-7	CASSLTGRGYEQYF	TGTGCCAGCAGCTTAACAGGGAGAGGCTACGAGCAGTACTTC
TRBV19	NA	TRBD1	TRBJ2-7	CASKLGQGNYEQYF	TGTGCCAGTAAACTCGGACAGGGTAACTACGAGCAGTACTTC
TRBV9	medium-sized	NA	TRBJ2-1	CASSVIDSNEQFF	TGTGCCAGCAGCGTAATAGATAGCAATGAGCAGTTCTTC
TRBV9	NA	NA	TRBJ2-7	CASSVGVSPEQYF	TGTGCCAGCAGCGTAGGGGTGTCCCCCGAGCAGTACTTC
TRBV14	once	NA	TRBJ1-6	CASSQDLSLGPNSPLHF	TGTGCCAGCAGCCAAGACCTATCACTGGGCCCTAATTCACCCCTCCACTTT
TRBV19	NA	TRBD1	TRBJ1-5	CASSGPGTGSHQPQHF	TGTGCCAGTAGTGGCCCCGGGACAGGGTCCCATCAGCCCCAGCATTTT
TRBV9	NA	NA	TRBJ2-7	CASSDAYEQYF	TGTGCCAGCAGCGATGCGTACGAGCAGTACTTC
TRBV6-5	NA	NA	TRBJ2-5	CASSYSPQPGETQYF	TGTGCCAGCAGTTACTCCCCACAGCCGGGGGAGACCCAGTACTTC
TRBV9	NA	TRBD1	TRBJ2-3	CASSGQGVTSTDTQYF	TGTGCCAGCAGCGGACAGGGCGTAACTAGCACAGATACGCAGTATTTT
TRBV4-1	NA	TRBD1	TRBJ2-3	CASSQAPGQTLTDTQYF	TGCGCCAGCAGCCAAGCCCCGGGACAGACTCTCACAGATACGCAGTATTTT
TRBV27	NA	NA	TRBJ1-1	CASSLITPGRAMAEAFF	TGTGCCAGCAGTCTCATCACACCGGGACGGGCCATGGCTGAAGCTTTCTTT